This is a list of T cell receptor beta chains from one sample in a study of T cell repertoires in breast cancer. Using its own MiXCR run on the emulsion pairing reads, TCRdb lists one record per CDR3 protein. The sample has some 120 distinct CDR3 sequences, around 30% seen once; the top ten hold just over 95%. The sample was CD8+ T cells. These receptors all come from a pool of human donors with breast cancer or a healthy control (not recorded which). CDR3s include the opening cysteine and the closing phenylalanine or tryptophan. The order of the fields is clone size, J gene, D gene, CDR3 length, V gene, CDR3 protein, CDR3 DNA. The D gene is left open where the match is weak. Clone size appears in some rows only: once, few, many, or a class for an expanded clone.

many	TRBJ2-7	TRBD1	15	TRBV7-2	CASSQSGQGFYEQYF	TGTGCCAGCAGCCAATCTGGACAGGGGTTCTACGAGCAGTACTTC
NA	TRBJ2-1	TRBD2	16	TRBV4-2	CANSQLKSGIYNEQFF	TGTGCCAACAGCCAGCTGAAGAGCGGGATATACAATGAGCAGTTCTTC
NA	TRBJ2-2	NA	15	TRBV7-3	CASSTPSEGTGELFF	TGTGCCAGCAGCACACCTAGCGAGGGAACCGGGGAGCTGTTTTTT
NA	TRBJ1-5	NA	15	TRBV6-2/TRBV6-3	CDSTLEQGFRQPQHF	TGTGACAGCACCTTGGAACAGGGTTTTCGGCAGCCCCAGCATTTT